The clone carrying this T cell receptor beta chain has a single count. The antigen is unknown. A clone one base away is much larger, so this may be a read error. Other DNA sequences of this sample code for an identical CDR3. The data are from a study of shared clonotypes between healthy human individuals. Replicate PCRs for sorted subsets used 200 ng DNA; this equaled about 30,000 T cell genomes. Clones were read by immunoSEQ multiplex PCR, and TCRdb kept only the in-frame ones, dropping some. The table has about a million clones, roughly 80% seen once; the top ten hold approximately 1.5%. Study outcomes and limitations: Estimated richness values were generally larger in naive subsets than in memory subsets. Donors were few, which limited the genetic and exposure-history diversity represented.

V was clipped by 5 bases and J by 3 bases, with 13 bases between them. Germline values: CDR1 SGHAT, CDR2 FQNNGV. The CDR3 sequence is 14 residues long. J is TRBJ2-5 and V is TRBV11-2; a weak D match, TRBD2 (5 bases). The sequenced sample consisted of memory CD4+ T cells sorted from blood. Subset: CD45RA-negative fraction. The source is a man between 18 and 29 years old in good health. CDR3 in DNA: TGTGCCAGCAGCCCTGGGAGCGTTAAAGAGACCCAGTACTTC. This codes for CASSPGSVKETQYF.